The next 5 T cell receptor beta chains were all read from a single sample in a study of T cell changes during pregnancy in multiple sclerosis. Data came from immunoSEQ multiplex PCR; TCRdb stores just in-frame clones and leaves some out. The repertoire holds around 40,000 clones, roughly nine tenths seen once, with under 0.9% in the top ten. The sample in question was CD4+ T cells from peripheral blood mononuclear cells, obtained in the third trimester of pregnancy. These receptors originate from a female donor with multiple sclerosis, enrolled in a pregnancy study.

The rearrangement joins TRBV5-1 to TRBJ1-4; 8 bases line up with TRBD1. Germline loops: CDR1 SGHRS, CDR2 YFSETQ. J lost 5 bases, V lost 0 bases, and 3 bases had no gene match. The CDR3 consists of 15 residues. The CDR3 nucleotides are TGCGCCAGCAGCTTGGCAGGGGGCGGGAATGAAAAACTGTTTTTT. As protein: CASSLAGGGNEKLFF.

For the CDR3, the DNA is TGTGCCAGCAGCTTAGCGGGAGGTCCCGGCAACGAGCAGTACTTC. Its translation is CASSLAGGPGNEQYF. The chain employs TRBV5-4 and TRBJ2-7; 9 nucleotides line up with TRBD2. The CDR3 is made up of 15 amino acids. The J segment lost 5 bases and the V segment lost 2 bases, leaving 8 bases of the junction unmatched. CDR1 and CDR2 (germline): SGHNT, YYREEE (reference sequence).

V is TRBV11-2 and J is TRBJ1-4; tentative D call: TRBD1 (5 bases). CDR1 is SGHAT, CDR2 FQNNGV, per germline. This CDR3 is built from 14 residues. Trimming stripped 5 bases from V and 4 bases from J, with 11 bases between. The CDR3 DNA reads TGTGCCAGCAGCCCCAGGAGGGGTAATGAAAAACTGTTTTTT. Translating gives CASSPRRGNEKLFF.

The genes are TRBV19 and TRBJ1-1, with 8 positions matching TRBD1. The CDR3 runs to 12 residues. The ends lost 9 bases at V and 5 bases at J; junction bases unmatched: 5. Germline V gives CDR1 LNHDA, CDR2 SQIVND (reference sequence). In DNA, the CDR3 is TGTGCCAGAGAGACAGGGGTAACTGAAGCTTTCTTT. This gives the protein CARETGVTEAFF.

The V and J genes are TRBV11-1 and TRBJ2-2; no clear D gene. CDR3 length: 17 amino acids. V lost 4 bases to trimming and J lost 0 bases, with 15 bases between them. The V gene's germline CDR1 is SGHAT and CDR2 FQDESV (reference sequence). The CDR3 protein is CASSYLSHSSNTGELFF. The CDR3 nucleotides read TGTGCCAGCAGCTACCTCAGCCACAGTTCGAACACCGGGGAGCTGTTTTTT.